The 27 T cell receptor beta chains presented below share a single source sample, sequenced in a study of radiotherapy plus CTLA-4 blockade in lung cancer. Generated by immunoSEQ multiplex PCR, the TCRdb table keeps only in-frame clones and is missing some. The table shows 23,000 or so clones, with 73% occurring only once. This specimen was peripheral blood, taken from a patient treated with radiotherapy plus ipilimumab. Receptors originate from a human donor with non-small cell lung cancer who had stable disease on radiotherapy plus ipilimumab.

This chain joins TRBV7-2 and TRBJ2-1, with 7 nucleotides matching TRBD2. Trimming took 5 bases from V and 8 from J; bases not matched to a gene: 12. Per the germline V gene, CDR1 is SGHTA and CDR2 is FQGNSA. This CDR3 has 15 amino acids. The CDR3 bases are TGTGCCAGCAGCCCAGGGTCCGGGGGGTCGTATGAGCAGTTCTTC. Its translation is CASSPGSGGSYEQFF.

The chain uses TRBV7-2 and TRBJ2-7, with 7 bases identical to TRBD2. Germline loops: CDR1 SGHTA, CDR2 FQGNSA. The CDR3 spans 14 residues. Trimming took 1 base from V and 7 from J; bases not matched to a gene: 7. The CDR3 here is CASSLGAGEREQYF. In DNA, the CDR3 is TGTGCCAGCAGCTTAGGCGCGGGGGAGAGGGAGCAGTACTTC.

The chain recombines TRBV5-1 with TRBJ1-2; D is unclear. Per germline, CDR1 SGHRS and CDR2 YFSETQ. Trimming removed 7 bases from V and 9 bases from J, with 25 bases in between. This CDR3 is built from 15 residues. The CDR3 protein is CASRESGIPLESYTF. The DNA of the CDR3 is TGCGCCAGCCGCGAGAGTGGCATACCCCTTGAGAGCTACACCTTC. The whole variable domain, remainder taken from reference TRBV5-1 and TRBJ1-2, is KAGVTQTPRYLIKTRGQQVTLSCSPISGHRSVSWYQQTPGQGLQFLFEYFSETQRNKGNFPGRFSGRQFSNSRSEMNVSTLELGDSALYLCASRESGIPLESYTFGSGTRLTVV.

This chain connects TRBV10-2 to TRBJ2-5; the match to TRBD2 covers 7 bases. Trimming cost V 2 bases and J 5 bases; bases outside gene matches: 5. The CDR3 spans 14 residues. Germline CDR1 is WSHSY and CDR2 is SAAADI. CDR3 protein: CASSETGGWETQYF. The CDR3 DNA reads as TGCGCCAGCAGTGAGACGGGGGGTTGGGAGACCCAGTACTTC.

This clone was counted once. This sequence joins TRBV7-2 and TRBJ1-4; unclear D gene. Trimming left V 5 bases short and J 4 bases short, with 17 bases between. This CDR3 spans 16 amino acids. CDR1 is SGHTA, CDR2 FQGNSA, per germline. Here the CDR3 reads CASSPAARQINEKLFF. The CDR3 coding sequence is TGTGCCAGCAGCCCGGCCGCCAGGCAGATTAATGAAAAACTGTTTTTT.

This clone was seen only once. CDR3: CASSLPTGGQETQYF. Written as DNA, the CDR3 is TGTGCCAGCAGCCTCCCTACAGGGGGCCAAGAGACCCAGTACTTC. This rearrangement joins TRBV7-2 to TRBJ2-5; 8 positions agree with TRBD1. Germline CDR1 reads SGHTA; CDR2 reads FQGNSA. With V trimmed by 5 bases and J by 1 base, 6 bases remained unmatched. The CDR3 spans 15 residues.

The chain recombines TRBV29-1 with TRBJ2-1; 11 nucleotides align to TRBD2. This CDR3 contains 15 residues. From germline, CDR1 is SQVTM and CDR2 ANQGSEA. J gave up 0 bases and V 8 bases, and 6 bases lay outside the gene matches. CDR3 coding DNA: TGCAGCATAGGGACTAGCGGCGGCTCCTACAATGAGCAGTTCTTC. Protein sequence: CSIGTSGGSYNEQFF.

The DNA of the CDR3 is TGTGCCAGCAGCCCGGCAGGACTCAGGATGTTGTTCTTC. Translation gives CASSPAGLRMLFF. This chain uses TRBV14 with TRBJ2-1; possible D gene TRBD2, 5 bases. Germline lookup yields CDR1 SGHDN and CDR2 FVKESK. V gave up 4 bases and J gave up 15 bases, with 19 bases separating them. This CDR3 has 13 residues.

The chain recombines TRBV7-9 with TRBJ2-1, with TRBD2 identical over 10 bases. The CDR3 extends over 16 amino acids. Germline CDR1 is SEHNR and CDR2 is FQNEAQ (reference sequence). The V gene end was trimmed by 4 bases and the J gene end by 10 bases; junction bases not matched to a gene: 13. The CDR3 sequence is CASSSSGSLPGREQFF. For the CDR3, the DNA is TGTGCCAGCAGCTCTAGCGGGAGCCTACCCGGGAGGGAGCAGTTCTTC.

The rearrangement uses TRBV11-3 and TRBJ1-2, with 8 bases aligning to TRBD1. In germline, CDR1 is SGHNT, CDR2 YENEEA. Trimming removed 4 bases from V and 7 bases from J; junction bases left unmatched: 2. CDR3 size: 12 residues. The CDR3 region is CASSSDRGGYTF. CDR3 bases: TGTGCCAGCAGCTCCGACAGGGGTGGCTACACCTTC.

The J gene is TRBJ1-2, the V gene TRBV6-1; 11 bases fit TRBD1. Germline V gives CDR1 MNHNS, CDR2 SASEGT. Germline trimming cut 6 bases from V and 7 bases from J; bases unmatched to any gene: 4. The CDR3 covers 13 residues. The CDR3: CASRDRGRGGYTF. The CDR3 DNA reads TGTGCCAGCAGGGACAGGGGGCGCGGTGGCTACACCTTC.

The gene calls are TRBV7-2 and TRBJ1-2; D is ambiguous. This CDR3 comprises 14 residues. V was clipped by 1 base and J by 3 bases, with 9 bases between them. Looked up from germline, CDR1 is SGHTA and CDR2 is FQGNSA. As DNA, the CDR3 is TGTGCCAGCAGCTTAGACCTCGAGGACTATGGCTACACCTTC. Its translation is CASSLDLEDYGYTF. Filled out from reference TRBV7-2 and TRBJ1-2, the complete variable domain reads GAGVSQSPSNKVTEKGKDVELRCDPISGHTALYWYRQSLGQGLEFLIYFQGNSAPDKSGLPSDRFSAERTGGSVSTLTIQRTQQEDSAVYLCASSLDLEDYGYTFGSGTRLTVV.

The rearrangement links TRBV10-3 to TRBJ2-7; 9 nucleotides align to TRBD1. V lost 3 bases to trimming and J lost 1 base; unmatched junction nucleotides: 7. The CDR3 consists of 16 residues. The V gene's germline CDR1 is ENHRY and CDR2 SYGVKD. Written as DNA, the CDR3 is TGTGCCATCAGTGACCCGGGACAGGGACTATCCTACGAGCAGTACTTC. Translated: CAISDPGQGLSYEQYF.

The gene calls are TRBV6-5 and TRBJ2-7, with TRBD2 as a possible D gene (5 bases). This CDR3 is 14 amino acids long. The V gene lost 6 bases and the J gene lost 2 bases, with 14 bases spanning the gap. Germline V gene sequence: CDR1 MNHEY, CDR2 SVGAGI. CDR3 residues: CASRDYIGPYEQYF. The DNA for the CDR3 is TGTGCCAGCAGAGACTACATAGGTCCCTACGAGCAGTACTTC.

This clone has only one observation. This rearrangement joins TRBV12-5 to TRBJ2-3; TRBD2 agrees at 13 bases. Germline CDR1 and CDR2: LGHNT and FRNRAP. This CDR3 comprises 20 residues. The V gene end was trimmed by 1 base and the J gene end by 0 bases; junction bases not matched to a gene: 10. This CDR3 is CASGLAPTSGRLTSTDTQYF. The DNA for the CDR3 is TGTGCTAGTGGTTTGGCGCCGACTAGCGGGAGGCTTACTAGCACAGATACGCAGTATTTT.

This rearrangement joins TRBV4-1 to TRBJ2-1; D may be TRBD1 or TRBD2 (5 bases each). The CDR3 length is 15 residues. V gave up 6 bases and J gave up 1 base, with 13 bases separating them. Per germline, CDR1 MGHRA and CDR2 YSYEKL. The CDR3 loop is CASRLGDLSYNEQFF. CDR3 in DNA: TGCGCCAGCAGGCTGGGGGACCTTTCCTACAATGAGCAGTTCTTC.

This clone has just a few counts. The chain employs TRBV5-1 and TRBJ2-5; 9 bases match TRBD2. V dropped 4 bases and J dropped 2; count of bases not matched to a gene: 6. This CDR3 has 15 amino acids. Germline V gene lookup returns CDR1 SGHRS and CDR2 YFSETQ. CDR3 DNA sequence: TGCGCCAGCAGCCCGACTAGCGGAGGGCAAGAGACCCAGTACTTC. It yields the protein CASSPTSGGQETQYF.

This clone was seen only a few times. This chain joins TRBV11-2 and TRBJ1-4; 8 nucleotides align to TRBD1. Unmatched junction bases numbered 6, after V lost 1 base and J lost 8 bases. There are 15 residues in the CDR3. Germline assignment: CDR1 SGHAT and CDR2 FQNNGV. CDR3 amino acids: CASSLGTGMGEKLFF. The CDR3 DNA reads TGTGCCAGCAGCTTAGGGACAGGGATGGGGGAAAAACTGTTTTTT.

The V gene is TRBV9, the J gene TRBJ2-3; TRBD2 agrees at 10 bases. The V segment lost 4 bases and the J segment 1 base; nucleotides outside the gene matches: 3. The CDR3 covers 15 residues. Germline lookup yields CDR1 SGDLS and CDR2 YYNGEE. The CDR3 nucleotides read TGTGCCAGCAGCTGGGGGACTAGCGGCACAGATACGCAGTATTTT. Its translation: CASSWGTSGTDTQYF.

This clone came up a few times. DNA for the CDR3: TGTGCCAGCAGTCTGCGATCGGGAGGCTACACCTTC. This translates into CASSLRSGGYTF. V usage is TRBV28 and J usage is TRBJ1-2; D gene unclear. The CDR3 covers 12 residues. The V end lost 5 bases, the J end lost 8 bases, and 12 bases lay between the germline ends. The germline CDR1 and CDR2 sequences are MDHEN and SYDVKM.

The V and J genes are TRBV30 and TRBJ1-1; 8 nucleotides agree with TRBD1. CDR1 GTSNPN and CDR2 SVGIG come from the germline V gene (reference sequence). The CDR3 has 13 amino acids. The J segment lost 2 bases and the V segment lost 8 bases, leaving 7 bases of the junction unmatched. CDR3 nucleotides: TGTGCCACATCGACAGGGGTAAACACTGAAGCTTTCTTT. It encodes CATSTGVNTEAFF. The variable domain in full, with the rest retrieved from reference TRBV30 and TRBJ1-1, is SQTIHQWPATLVQPVGSPLSLECTVEGTSNPNLYWYRQAAGRGLQLLFYSVGIGQISSEVPQNLSASRPQDRQFILSSKKLLLSDSGFYLCATSTGVNTEAFFGQGTRLTVV.

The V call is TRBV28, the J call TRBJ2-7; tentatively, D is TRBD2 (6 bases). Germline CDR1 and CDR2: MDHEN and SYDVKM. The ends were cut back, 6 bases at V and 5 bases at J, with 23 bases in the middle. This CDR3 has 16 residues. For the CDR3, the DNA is TGTGCCAGCAGCCCCGTGGTGGGCAGGGCTAGCGACGAGCAGTACTTC. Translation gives CASSPVVGRASDEQYF.

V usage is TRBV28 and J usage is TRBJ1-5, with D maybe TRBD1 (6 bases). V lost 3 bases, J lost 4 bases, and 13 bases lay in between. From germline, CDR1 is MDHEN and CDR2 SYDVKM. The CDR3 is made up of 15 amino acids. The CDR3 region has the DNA TGTGCCAGCAGTTTCTGGACAGCCAAAAATCAGCCCCAGCATTTT. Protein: CASSFWTAKNQPQHF.

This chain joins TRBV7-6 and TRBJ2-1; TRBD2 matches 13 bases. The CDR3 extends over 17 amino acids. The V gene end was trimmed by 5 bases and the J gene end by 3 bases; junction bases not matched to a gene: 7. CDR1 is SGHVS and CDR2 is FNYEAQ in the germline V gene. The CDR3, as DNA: TGTGCCAGCAGCCAGACTAGCGGGAGGCAGGGCTACAATGAGCAGTTCTTC. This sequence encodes CASSQTSGRQGYNEQFF.

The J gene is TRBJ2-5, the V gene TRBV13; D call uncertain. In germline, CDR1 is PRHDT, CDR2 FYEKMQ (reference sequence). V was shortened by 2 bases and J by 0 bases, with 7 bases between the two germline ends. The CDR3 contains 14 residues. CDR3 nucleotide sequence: TGTGCCAGCAGCTTACAGCTTTACCAAGAGACCCAGTACTTC. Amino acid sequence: CASSLQLYQETQYF.

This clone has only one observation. This chain's CDR3 is CASSTHPPGLLSNYGYTF. The CDR3 DNA reads TGTGCCAGCAGCACCCACCCCCCGGGACTCCTATCTAACTATGGCTACACCTTC. This chain links TRBV7-2 with TRBJ1-2; a possible D gene is TRBD1 (5 bases). CDR1 and CDR2 (germline): SGHTA, FQGNSA. Trimming stripped 5 bases from V and 0 bases from J, with 22 bases between. This CDR3 is 18 amino acids long.

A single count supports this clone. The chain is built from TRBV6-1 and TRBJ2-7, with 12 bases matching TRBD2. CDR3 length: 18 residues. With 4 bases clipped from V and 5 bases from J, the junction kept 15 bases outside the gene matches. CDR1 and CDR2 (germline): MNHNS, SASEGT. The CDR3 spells CASSARTSGRLTLHEQYF. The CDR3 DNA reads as TGTGCCAGCAGTGCTCGAACTAGCGGGAGGCTCACTCTCCACGAGCAGTACTTC.